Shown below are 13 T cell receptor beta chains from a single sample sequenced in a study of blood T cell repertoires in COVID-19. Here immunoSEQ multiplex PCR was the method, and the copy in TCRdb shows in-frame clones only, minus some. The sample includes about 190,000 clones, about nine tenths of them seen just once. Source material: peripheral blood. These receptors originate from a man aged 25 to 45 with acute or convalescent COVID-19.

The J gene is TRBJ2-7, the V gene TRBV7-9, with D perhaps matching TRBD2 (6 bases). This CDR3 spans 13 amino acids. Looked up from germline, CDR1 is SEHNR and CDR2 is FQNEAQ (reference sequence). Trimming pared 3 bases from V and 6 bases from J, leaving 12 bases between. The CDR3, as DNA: TGTGCCAGCAGCTTGTCGCAGGGAGGCGAGCAGTACTTC. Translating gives CASSLSQGGEQYF.

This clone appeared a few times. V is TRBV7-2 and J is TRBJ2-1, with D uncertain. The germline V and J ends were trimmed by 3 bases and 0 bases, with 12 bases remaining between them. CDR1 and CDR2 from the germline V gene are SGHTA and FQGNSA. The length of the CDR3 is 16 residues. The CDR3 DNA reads TGTGCCAGCAGCTTGGTACCACTTAGCTCCTACAATGAGCAGTTCTTC. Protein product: CASSLVPLSSYNEQFF.

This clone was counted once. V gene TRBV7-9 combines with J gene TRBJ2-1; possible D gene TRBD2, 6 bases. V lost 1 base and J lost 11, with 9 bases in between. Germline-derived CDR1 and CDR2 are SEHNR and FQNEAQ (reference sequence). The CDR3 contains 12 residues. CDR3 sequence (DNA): TGTGCCAGCAGCTTAGAGGGAGGCCAGCAGTTCTTC. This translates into CASSLEGGQQFF.

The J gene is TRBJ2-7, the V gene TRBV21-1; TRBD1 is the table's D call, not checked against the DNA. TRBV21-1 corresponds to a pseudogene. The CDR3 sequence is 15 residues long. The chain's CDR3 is CASSLNPTKAYEQYF. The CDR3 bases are TGTGCCAGCAGTCTTAACCCGACAAAAGCCTACGAGCAGTACTTC.

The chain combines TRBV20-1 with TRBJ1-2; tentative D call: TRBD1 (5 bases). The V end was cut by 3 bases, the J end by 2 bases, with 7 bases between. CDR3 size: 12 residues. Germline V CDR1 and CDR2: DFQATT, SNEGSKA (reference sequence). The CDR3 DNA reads TGCAGTGCTAGTAACAGGAACTATGGCTACACCTTC. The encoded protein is CSASNRNYGYTF.

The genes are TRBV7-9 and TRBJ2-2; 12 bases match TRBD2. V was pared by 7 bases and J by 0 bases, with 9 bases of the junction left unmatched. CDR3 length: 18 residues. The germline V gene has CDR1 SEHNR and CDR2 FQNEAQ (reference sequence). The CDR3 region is CASTPAGLAGTNTGELFF. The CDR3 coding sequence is TGTGCCAGCACCCCAGCTGGACTAGCGGGAACGAACACCGGGGAGCTGTTTTTT. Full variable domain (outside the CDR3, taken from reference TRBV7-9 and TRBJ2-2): DTGVSQNPRHKITKRGQNVTFRCDPISEHNRLYWYRQTLGQGPEFLTYFQNEAQLEKSRLLSDRFSAERPKGSFSTLEIQRTEQGDSAMYLCASTPAGLAGTNTGELFFGEGSRLTVL.

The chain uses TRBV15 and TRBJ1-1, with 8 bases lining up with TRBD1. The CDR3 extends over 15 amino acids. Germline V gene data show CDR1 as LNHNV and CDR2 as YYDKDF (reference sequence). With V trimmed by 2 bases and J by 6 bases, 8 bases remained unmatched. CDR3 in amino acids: CATSRPRDRLSEAFF. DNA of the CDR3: TGTGCCACCAGCAGACCCCGGGACAGGTTGTCTGAAGCTTTCTTT.

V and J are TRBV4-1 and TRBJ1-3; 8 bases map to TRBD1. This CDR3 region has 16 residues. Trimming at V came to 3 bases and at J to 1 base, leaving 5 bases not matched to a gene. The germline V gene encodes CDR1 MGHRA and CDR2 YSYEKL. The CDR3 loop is CASSQDDRGSGNTIYF. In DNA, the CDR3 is TGCGCCAGCAGCCAGGACGACAGGGGATCTGGAAACACCATATATTTT.

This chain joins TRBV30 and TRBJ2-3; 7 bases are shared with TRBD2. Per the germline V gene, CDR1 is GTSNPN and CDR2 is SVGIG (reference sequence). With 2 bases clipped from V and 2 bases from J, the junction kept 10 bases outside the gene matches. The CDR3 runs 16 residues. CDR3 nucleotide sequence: TGTGCCTGGAGTAGGGCGCGGCGGGGGACCACAGATACGCAGTATTTT. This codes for CAWSRARRGTTDTQYF.

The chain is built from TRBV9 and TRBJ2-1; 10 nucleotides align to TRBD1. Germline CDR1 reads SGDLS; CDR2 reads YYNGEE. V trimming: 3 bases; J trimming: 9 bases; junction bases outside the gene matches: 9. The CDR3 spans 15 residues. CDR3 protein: CASSGTGTGVSEQFF. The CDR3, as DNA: TGTGCCAGCAGCGGGACCGGGACAGGGGTGAGTGAGCAGTTCTTC.

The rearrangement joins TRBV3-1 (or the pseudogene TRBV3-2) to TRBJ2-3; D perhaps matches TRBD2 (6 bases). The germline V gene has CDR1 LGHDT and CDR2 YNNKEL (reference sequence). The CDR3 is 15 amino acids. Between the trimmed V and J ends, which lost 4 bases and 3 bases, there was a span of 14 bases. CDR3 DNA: TGTGCCAGCAGCCCGCGGTTCCGGGGGACAGATACGCAGTATTTT. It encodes CASSPRFRGTDTQYF.

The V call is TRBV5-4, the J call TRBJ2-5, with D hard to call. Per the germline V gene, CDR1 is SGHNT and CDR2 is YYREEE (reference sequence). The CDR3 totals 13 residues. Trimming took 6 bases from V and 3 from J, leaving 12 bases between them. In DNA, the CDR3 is TGTGCCAGCACCAACTTCGCGAAAGAGACCCAGTACTTC. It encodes CASTNFAKETQYF.

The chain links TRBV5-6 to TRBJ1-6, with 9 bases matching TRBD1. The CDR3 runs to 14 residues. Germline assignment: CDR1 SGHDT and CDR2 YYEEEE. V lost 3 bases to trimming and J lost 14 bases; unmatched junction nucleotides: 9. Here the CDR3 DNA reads TGTGCCAGCAGCTCAGGACAGGGGAGGGGATCCCTCCACTTT. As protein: CASSSGQGRGSLHF.